One and the same sample provided the 10 T cell receptor beta chains below, sequenced in a study of T cells in Graves' hyperthyroidism and ophthalmopathy. There were TCR beta CDR3 regions amplified from RNA transcripts. An initial round of RT-PCR targeting the TCR CDR3 relied on the HTBI primer set. TCRdb redid the calling of the multiplex PCR reads with MiXCR, one entry per CDR3 protein. The sample lists 500,000 to 650,000 distinct CDR3 sequences, less than 15% occurring once. Specimen: blood. The receptors were gathered from a woman aged 40 to 50 with Graves' hyperthyroidism.

This clonotype was detected many times. V is TRBV28 and J is TRBJ2-7, with a possible D match to TRBD2 (5 bases). The CDR3 totals 13 residues. The V end lost 3 bases, the J end lost 4 bases, and 10 bases lay between the germline ends. The germline V gene has CDR1 MDHEN and CDR2 SYDVKM. CDR3 bases: TGTGCCAGCAGTTTCCAATCGGGGTACGAGCAGTACTTC. Residues: CASSFQSGYEQYF.

This clonotype was recorded many times. The J gene is TRBJ2-1, the V gene TRBV28; 7 bases are shared with TRBD2. J lost 4 bases, V lost 5 bases, and 8 bases had no gene match. Per germline, CDR1 MDHEN and CDR2 SYDVKM. This CDR3 has 15 residues. CDR3: CASSGAGMIYNEQFF. CDR3 in DNA: TGTGCCAGCAGTGGAGCGGGAATGATTTACAATGAGCAGTTCTTC. The full variable domain, completed using reference TRBV28 and TRBJ2-1, is DVKVTQSSRYLVKRTGEKVFLECVQDMDHENMFWYRQDPGLGLRLIYFSYDVKMKEKGDIPEGYSVSREKKERFSLILESASTNQTSMYLCASSGAGMIYNEQFFGPGTRLTVL.

At least ten counts were recorded for this clonotype. V and J are TRBV27 and TRBJ2-2, with 8 positions matching TRBD1. V gave up 5 bases and J gave up 7 bases; unmatched junction bases: 9. Germline CDR1 is MNHEY and CDR2 is SMNVEV (reference sequence). The CDR3 sequence is 15 residues long. The CDR3: CASSPYQGAGGELFF. The CDR3 DNA is TGTGCCAGCAGTCCCTACCAGGGGGCCGGCGGGGAGCTGTTTTTT.

This chain links TRBV27 with TRBJ2-7, with 10 bases aligning to TRBD2. After removal of 8 bases from V and 4 bases from J, the junction contained 14 bases not matched to a gene. Germline CDR1 MNHEY, CDR2 SMNVEV (reference sequence). This CDR3 contains 16 residues. CDR3 amino acids: CASSPPPSGGSYEQYF. CDR3 bases: TGTGCCAGCTCACCACCCCCTAGCGGGGGTTCGTACGAGCAGTACTTC.

There are many counts of this clonotype. This chain connects TRBV7-6 to TRBJ2-3, with 10 bases matching TRBD1. Germline CDR1 is SGHVS and CDR2 is FNYEAQ. V trimming: 5 bases; J trimming: 3 bases; junction bases outside the gene matches: 8. The CDR3 totals 16 residues. The CDR3 region is CASSGAPGQGTDTQYF. The CDR3 bases are TGTGCCAGCAGCGGAGCTCCGGGACAGGGGACAGATACGCAGTATTTT.

This clonotype has at least ten counts. The chain uses TRBV29-1 and TRBJ2-1; no firm D call. The ends were cut back, 4 bases at V and 7 bases at J, with 17 bases in the middle. CDR3 size: 14 residues. Looked up from germline, CDR1 is SQVTM and CDR2 is ANQGSEA. CDR3 in amino acids: CSVVRVSPTNEQFF. As DNA, the CDR3 is TGCAGCGTTGTTCGGGTTTCCCCTACGAATGAGCAGTTCTTC.

This clonotype was counted many times. The V gene is TRBV18, the J gene TRBJ1-5; D is unclear. Germline V gives CDR1 KGHSH, CDR2 LQKENI. V was cut by 1 base and J by 0 bases, with 7 bases left in between. The CDR3 sequence is 15 residues long. The CDR3 protein is CASSPLGDSNQPQHF. The CDR3 region has the DNA TGTGCCAGCTCACCACTCGGTGATAGCAATCAGCCCCAGCATTTT.

This clonotype was observed a few times. The chain recombines TRBV28 with TRBJ1-5; TRBD1 aligns across 8 bases. The CDR3 sequence is 15 residues long. Per the germline V gene, CDR1 is MDHEN and CDR2 is SYDVKM. V lost 4 bases to trimming and J lost 2 bases; unmatched junction nucleotides: 4. CDR3 DNA sequence: TGTGCCAGCAGTTCGGGACAGGCACGCAATCAGCCCCAGCATTTT. Protein product: CASSSGQARNQPQHF.

To note about this clonotype: A read error may account for a junction end that differs from germline. This rearrangement joins TRBV6-1 to TRBJ1-5; the match to TRBD1 covers 8 bases. Per the germline V gene, CDR1 is MNHNS and CDR2 is SASEGT. The CDR3 consists of 12 residues. In nucleotides, the CDR3 is TGTGGCAGCAGGGACAGGAATCAGCCCCAGCATTTT. Encoded protein: CGSRDRNQPQHF.

This clonotype was counted many times. The chain recombines TRBV3-1 with TRBJ2-1, with D unresolved. Per the germline V gene, CDR1 is LGHDT and CDR2 is YNNKEL (reference sequence). This CDR3 has 14 amino acids. Trimming took off 4 bases at V and 8 bases at J, with 15 bases between the two ends. CDR3 in DNA: TGTGCCAGCAGCCGACGGATCAGCAGCGATGAGCAGTTCTTC. This translates into CASSRRISSDEQFF.